Detailed here is one T cell receptor (beta chain). This clonotype was seen repeatedly, ten times or more. The antigen this receptor binds is unknown. No base qualities exist here, and no much larger clone lies one base off it. The CDR3 holds 14 amino acids from the cysteine to the phenylalanine. The entry retains the CDR3 DNA only, 42 bases that are in frame from base 1. V and J are truncated by 0 bases and 7 bases respectively, leaving an intervening sequence of 12 bases. CDR1 is given as LGHDT and CDR2 as YNNKEL, both from the germline V gene (reference sequence). This record belongs to a study of T cells in Graves' hyperthyroidism and ophthalmopathy (dated by TCRdb to the late 2010s). About the full investigation: Peripheral blood was collected at initial diagnosis, before any treatment. To identify distinguishing TCR V-J signatures, a discovery cohort of 100 patients was used, comprising fewer than 45 with Graves' ophthalmopathy and around 57 with stable Graves' hyperthyroidism. An independent validation cohort of around 19 hyperthyroidism patients and 17 patients who later progressed to ophthalmopathy tested prospective prediction of ophthalmopathy. For training and testing, the 100 or so patients in the discovery cohort were randomly divided in a 7:3 ratio. The study also compared thyroid tissue and blood T-cell repertoires from several Graves' hyperthyroidism patients. Once sampling was done, hyperthyroidism patients were given methimazole at a starting dose of 30 mg daily, whereas ophthalmopathy patients were given high-dose intravenous methylprednisolone. TCR Vbeta CDR3 sequencing of 140 or so peripheral blood samples (roughly 41 ophthalmopathy, 75 or so hyperthyroidism and some 17 progressor patients) is reported in the paper.

The TCR beta CDR3 regions were amplified from RNA transcripts. A first-round RT-PCR of the TCR CDR3 used the HTBI primer set with the Qiagen OneStep RT-PCR kit. The libraries were constructed in a second round of multiplex PCR and then size-selected and purified. Libraries were sequenced paired-end with 100 bp reads on an Illumina HiSeq2000. In the source study's methods: Raw data were processed with SOAPnuke, discarding reads with adapters, uncalled bases, mean Phred below 15, or no exact constant-primer or identifier match. High-quality paired reads were merged using COPE v1.2.5, and each unique nucleotide sequence was defined as a clonotype. MiTCR v1.1 was used to align clonotypes to the IMGT TRBV, TRBD and TRBJ reference segments. Only V-J combinations with frequency above 0.0001, covering 99.2% of repertoires, were analysed. A TCS score was defined as the ratio between F50 (clonal expansion) and ExV (chaos), using BLOSUM62-based TCRdist between CDR3 peptides within each V-J. Welch's t-statistics and random forest reduced fewer than 550 V-J features to about 13, which were used in a naive Bayes classifier (R e1071). TCRdb trimmed public reads at Q25 via fastp, called clones via MiXCR and kept in-frame beta chains. Each record represents a unique CDR3 protein, reported with the most common genes and DNA among its rows. TCRdb, rather than the study authors, made the V and J calls. This sample is represented by approximately 270,000 distinct CDR3 sequences; roughly 15% of them were singletons. The top ten hold more than 10% of the sample.

The hyperthyroidism patients were between 18 and 65 years old and newly diagnosed, with a disease duration of less than 2 months. Any patient with an uncontrolled infection, another autoimmune disease, pregnancy or lactation was excluded. Diagnoses relied on clinical symptoms, serum thyroxine and TRAb, thyroid ultrasound and orbital computed tomography. Blood from progressor patients was collected at the time of first diagnosis with hyperthyroidism, before any ophthalmopathy symptoms had appeared. PBMCs were isolated from about 9 ml of fresh peripheral blood by Ficoll-Paque density gradient centrifugation. Patients classed as progressors first received a Graves' hyperthyroidism diagnosis and then went on to develop ophthalmopathy during follow-up. Total RNA was extracted with Trizol reagent, and quality was checked on an Agilent 2100 Bioanalyzer. What the work shows at the level of the full study, not this receptor alone: Sample size was not statistically predetermined, and investigators were not blinded to group allocation. Ophthalmopathy was separated from stable hyperthyroidism by a 13 V-J signature model, with approximately 86% sensitivity and approximately 81% specificity obtained in cross-validation and 80%/75% obtained in testing. In validation, the model predicted progression to ophthalmopathy a median of 6.5 months before onset, with about 64% sensitivity and 72.22% specificity. Blood samples also contained most of the expanded thyroid clonotypes (frequency above 0.001), which suggests that blood repertoires may reflect thyroid immune responses.

This chain is built from TRBV3-1 and TRBJ1-1, with the D segment identity uncertain. The TCR was taken from a woman between 35 and 50 years old with Graves' hyperthyroidism that later progressed to Graves' ophthalmopathy. Sequenced input: blood. The nucleotides read TGTGCCAGCAGCCAAGATATTTTACGGGTTGAAGCTTTCTTT. It translates to CASSQDILRVEAFF.